This passage covers 28 T cell receptor beta chains from one sample sequenced in a study of blood T cell repertoires in COVID-19. The assay was immunoSEQ multiplex PCR, and TCRdb's table has in-frame clones only and misses some. The sample lists 200,000 to 250,000 clones; almost 85% were seen once. The source material was peripheral blood. The receptors were sampled from a woman aged 45-65 years with active or convalescent COVID-19.

The chain recombines TRBV12-5 with TRBJ1-2, with D perhaps TRBD1 (6 bases). The CDR3 spans 14 residues. The ends were cut back, 6 bases at V and 4 bases at J, with 15 bases in the middle. Germline V gene sequence: CDR1 LGHNT, CDR2 FRNRAP. CDR3 DNA: TGTGCTAGTGGGTTCCAGGGGTACTCCTATGGCTACACCTTC. It is translated as CASGFQGYSYGYTF.

The chain recombines TRBV5-5 with TRBJ2-1, with D perhaps matching TRBD2 (7 bases). Trimming removed 4 bases at V and 16 bases at J, with 21 bases between. This CDR3 is built from 13 residues. Germline CDR1 and CDR2: SGHKS and YYEKEE (reference sequence). This CDR3 is CASSPGGGRPGFF. The CDR3 DNA reads TGTGCCAGCAGCCCCGGCGGGGGCCGACCCGGATTCTTC.

V usage is TRBV3-1 (or the pseudogene TRBV3-2) and J usage is TRBJ2-2, with 8 bases lining up with TRBD2. CDR1 is LGHDT and CDR2 is YNNKEL in the germline V gene (reference sequence). The CDR3 sequence is 16 residues long. J was trimmed by 3 bases and V by 5 bases; bases with no gene match: 8. The CDR3 is CASSSLGGADTGELFF. CDR3 coding DNA: TGTGCCAGCAGCTCTCTCGGGGGGGCCGACACCGGGGAGCTGTTTTTT.

This chain joins TRBV19 and TRBJ2-5; D uncertain. The V gene lost 10 bases and the J gene lost 4 bases, with 19 bases spanning the gap. The CDR3 extends over 14 amino acids. Germline CDR1 LNHDA, CDR2 SQIVND (reference sequence). CDR3 DNA sequence: TGTGCCACCATGGGCTATTCGCCCGGAGAGACCCAGTACTTC. Translation: CATMGYSPGETQYF. Using reference TRBV19 and TRBJ2-5 for the parts outside the CDR3, the full variable domain is DGGITQSPKYLFRKEGQNVTLSCEQNLNHDAMYWYRQDPGQGLRLIYYSQIVNDFQKGDIAEGYSVSREKKESFPLTVTSAQKNPTAFYLCATMGYSPGETQYFGPGTRLLVL.

This rearrangement joins TRBV5-1 to TRBJ2-5, with D maybe TRBD2 (6 bases). Germline CDR1 SGHRS, CDR2 YFSETQ. There are 16 residues in the CDR3. Trimming shortened V by 1 base and J by 5 bases, and 18 bases separated the two germline ends. CDR3 nucleotides: TGCGCCAGCAGCTTGCCTTCTGGAGCGGCGGGGGAGACCCAGTACTTC. This translates into CASSLPSGAAGETQYF.

This clone occurred a few times. This chain connects TRBV11-2 to TRBJ1-3; possibly TRBD1 for D (6 bases). CDR1 is SGHAT and CDR2 is FQNNGV in the germline V gene. Between the trimmed V and J ends, which lost 5 bases and 0 bases, there was a span of 11 bases. The CDR3 is 15 residues long. For the CDR3, the DNA is TGTGCCAGCAGCAGCCGAGGGGGCTCTGGAAACACCATATATTTT. Encoded protein: CASSSRGGSGNTIYF.

This chain connects TRBV15 to TRBJ1-1; the match to TRBD1 covers 8 bases. Germline trimming cut 2 bases from V and 0 bases from J; bases unmatched to any gene: 2. CDR1 and CDR2 from the germline V gene are LNHNV and YYDKDF (reference sequence). This CDR3 region has 15 residues. In nucleotides, the CDR3 is TGTGCCACCAGCAGACCGACAGGGGTGAACACTGAAGCTTTCTTT. It codes for CATSRPTGVNTEAFF.

The chain is built from TRBV4-1 and TRBJ2-1; 7 positions match TRBD2. The junction had 5 bases not matched to a gene; V was cut back by 4 bases and J by 8 bases. Per the germline V gene, CDR1 is MGHRA and CDR2 is YSYEKL. CDR3 size: 13 residues. The CDR3 reads CASSLAGGDEQFF. For the CDR3, the DNA is TGCGCCAGCAGCCTCGCTGGGGGGGATGAGCAGTTCTTC.

The chain uses TRBV18 and TRBJ2-1; 9 nucleotides agree with TRBD1. V trimming: 2 bases; J trimming: 5 bases; junction bases outside the gene matches: 7. This CDR3 is built from 16 residues. The germline V gene encodes CDR1 KGHSH and CDR2 LQKENI. The CDR3: CASSPFGTGLNNEQFF. The DNA of the CDR3 is TGTGCCAGCTCACCATTCGGGACAGGGCTTAACAATGAGCAGTTCTTC.

This chain joins TRBV3-1 (or the pseudogene TRBV3-2) and TRBJ2-7; 10 bases agree with TRBD1. V shed 3 bases and J 4 bases; nucleotides not matched to a gene: 9. This CDR3 is built from 16 residues. Germline-derived CDR1 and CDR2 are LGHDT and YNNKEL (reference sequence). The CDR3 DNA is TGTGCCAGCAGCCAGGGACAGGGGAGCAGGATTTACGAGCAGTACGTC. Residues: CASSQGQGSRIYEQYV.

The chain carries TRBV9 and TRBJ2-1, with D possibly matching TRBD2 (6 bases). The V and J ends lost 1 base and 6 bases respectively, with 11 bases between them. In germline, CDR1 is SGDLS, CDR2 YYNGEE. CDR3 length equals 14 residues. CDR3 protein: CASSVTSGRNEQFF. For the CDR3, the DNA is TGTGCCAGCAGCGTAACGAGCGGGCGCAATGAGCAGTTCTTC.

This clone has just a few counts. One end of the junction fails to match germline, which may point to a read error. The J gene is TRBJ1-3, the V gene TRBV2, with TRBD1 as a possible D gene (5 bases). The CDR3 is made up of 16 amino acids. CDR1 and CDR2 from the germline V gene are SNHLY and FYNNEI. For the CDR3, the DNA is TGTGCCAGCAGTGAAGGAAAGGGGCGCTCTGGAAACAACATATATTTT. This gives the protein CASSEGKGRSGNNIYF.

The rearrangement uses TRBV3-1 (or the pseudogene TRBV3-2) and TRBJ1-2, with D unclear. V dropped 0 bases and J dropped 8 bases, with 4 bases sitting between them. The CDR3 covers 11 residues. Germline loops: CDR1 LGHDT, CDR2 YNNKEL (reference sequence). The CDR3 nucleotides are TGTGCCAGCAGCCAAGAGAGAGGCTACACCTTC. Translated, it gives CASSQERGYTF.

The chain employs TRBV2 and TRBJ1-4; D perhaps matches TRBD1 (5 bases). The length of the CDR3 is 14 residues. Germline values: CDR1 SNHLY, CDR2 FYNNEI. V lost 2 bases, J lost 8 bases, and 12 bases lay in between. The CDR3 DNA is TGTGCCAGCAGTGAATCGGCAGGGTTAGAAAAACTGTTTTTT. Residues: CASSESAGLEKLFF.

The chain links TRBV10-3 to TRBJ1-5; perhaps TRBD1 as D (5 bases). The CDR3 runs to 13 residues. Germline loops: CDR1 ENHRY, CDR2 SYGVKD. The V and J ends lost 6 bases and 4 bases respectively, with 10 bases between them. The CDR3 DNA follows: TGTGCCATCAGCGACAGTCGGAATCAGCCCCAGCATTTT. It is translated as CAISDSRNQPQHF.

The chain has TRBV4-1 and TRBJ2-7; 7 bases align to TRBD1. Trimming took 0 bases from V and 7 from J; bases not matched to a gene: 15. Germline V CDR1 and CDR2: MGHRA, YSYEKL. The CDR3 is 17 amino acids. CDR3: CASSQDHSRAGGREQYF. In DNA form, the CDR3 reads TGCGCCAGCAGCCAAGATCATAGTCGGGCAGGGGGTCGAGAGCAGTACTTC.

The gene calls are TRBV24-1 and TRBJ1-2; 8 bases align to TRBD1. CDR3 length equals 14 residues. The V segment lost 7 bases and the J segment 8 bases; nucleotides outside the gene matches: 11. The germline V gene has CDR1 KGHDR and CDR2 SFDVKD. DNA for the CDR3: TGTGCCACCAGCCCACCCGACAGGGGCGGGGGCTACACCTTC. Translated, it gives CATSPPDRGGGYTF.

Only a few counts were recorded for this clone. The CDR3 DNA follows: TGCGCCAGCAGCTTGATTACACCGCCTGTGGATGGCTACACCTTC. The encoded protein is CASSLITPPVDGYTF. The gene calls are TRBV5-1 and TRBJ1-2; D ambiguous. V lost 1 base and J lost 6, with 16 bases in between. This CDR3 contains 15 residues. The germline CDR1 and CDR2 sequences are SGHRS and YFSETQ. Full variable domain (missing parts from reference TRBV5-1 and TRBJ1-2): KAGVTQTPRYLIKTRGQQVTLSCSPISGHRSVSWYQQTPGQGLQFLFEYFSETQRNKGNFPGRFSGRQFSNSRSEMNVSTLELGDSALYLCASSLITPPVDGYTFGSGTRLTVV.

The genes are TRBV11-2 and TRBJ1-6; D gene uncertain. V was clipped by 1 base and J by 9 bases, with 4 bases between them. Germline CDR1 is SGHAT and CDR2 is FQNNGV. The CDR3 sequence is 12 residues long. The chain's CDR3 is CASSLGASPLHF. CDR3 sequence (DNA): TGTGCCAGCAGCTTAGGGGCTTCACCCCTCCACTTT.

V usage is TRBV29-1 and J usage is TRBJ1-2; D not certain. Trimming shortened V by 6 bases and J by 3 bases, and 14 bases separated the two germline ends. This CDR3 spans 13 amino acids. Germline loops: CDR1 SQVTM, CDR2 ANQGSEA. The CDR3 sequence is CSVARRADYGYTF. The CDR3 region has the DNA TGCAGCGTCGCCAGGAGGGCAGACTATGGCTACACCTTC.

The V gene is TRBV11-2, the J gene TRBJ1-3, with D possibly being TRBD1 (6 bases). Germline V gene lookup returns CDR1 SGHAT and CDR2 FQNNGV. Deletions cut 5 bases from V and 0 bases from J, with 11 bases between. The CDR3 totals 15 residues. The CDR3: CASSTTGSSGNTIYF. In nucleotides, the CDR3 is TGTGCCAGCAGCACCACAGGGAGCTCTGGAAACACCATATATTTT.

The chain is built from TRBV2 and TRBJ2-1; 10 nucleotides align to TRBD2. CDR3 length equals 15 residues. The V segment lost 5 bases and the J segment 5 bases; nucleotides outside the gene matches: 6. Germline V gene lookup returns CDR1 SNHLY and CDR2 FYNNEI. CDR3 nucleotide sequence: TGTGCCAGCAGTAACATAGCGGGGGGCCACAATGAGCAGTTCTTC. Translated, it gives CASSNIAGGHNEQFF.

The gene calls are TRBV28 and TRBJ1-6; D remains unclear. Germline V gene data show CDR1 as MDHEN and CDR2 as SYDVKM. Trimming left V 4 bases short and J 9 bases short, with 16 bases between. The CDR3 contains 15 residues. CDR3 sequence: CASSSEVSSISPLHF. CDR3 nucleotides: TGTGCCAGCAGTTCTGAGGTTTCGTCGATTTCACCCCTCCACTTT.

This rearrangement joins TRBV2 to TRBJ2-1; 7 bases match TRBD2. The CDR3 runs to 15 residues. Germline V lookup: CDR1 SNHLY, CDR2 FYNNEI. V shed 5 bases, J shed 0 bases, and the junction held 4 bases outside the gene matches. CDR3 DNA: TGTGCCAGCAGTTCCGGGAGGAGCTCCTACAATGAGCAGTTCTTC. Encoded protein: CASSSGRSSYNEQFF. The variable domain in full, completed from reference TRBV2 and TRBJ2-1, reads EPEVTQTPSHQVTQMGQEVILRCVPISNHLYFYWYRQILGQKVEFLVSFYNNEISEKSEIFDDQFSVERPDGSNFTLKIRSTKLEDSAMYFCASSSGRSSYNEQFFGPGTRLTVL.

The chain couples TRBV19 to TRBJ1-2, with D possibly matching TRBD1 (6 bases). CDR1 and CDR2 (germline): LNHDA, SQIVND (reference sequence). V was trimmed by 3 bases and J by 7 bases, leaving 12 bases between them. CDR3 length: 13 amino acids. The CDR3 loop reads CASSIEGDGGYTF. As DNA, the CDR3 is TGTGCCAGTAGTATTGAGGGGGACGGTGGCTACACCTTC.

The chain joins TRBV2 to TRBJ1-2; TRBD1 agrees at 8 bases. V lost 2 bases and J lost 8; bases outside the gene matches: 13. Germline loops: CDR1 SNHLY, CDR2 FYNNEI. The CDR3 sequence is 16 residues long. CDR3 residues: CASSELSAGGAEGYTF. The CDR3 DNA reads as TGTGCCAGCAGTGAATTATCGGCAGGGGGCGCAGAGGGCTACACCTTC.

The V call is TRBV11-2, the J call TRBJ2-1; 8 positions agree with TRBD2. Germline V lookup: CDR1 SGHAT, CDR2 FQNNGV. The CDR3 consists of 15 residues. The V and J ends lost 0 bases and 6 bases, in that order; junction bases with no gene match: 4. Here the CDR3 DNA reads TGTGCCAGCAGCTTAGAAGCGGGAGCAGTCAATGAGCAGTTCTTC. This gives the protein CASSLEAGAVNEQFF. The full variable domain, completed using reference TRBV11-2 and TRBJ2-1, is EAGVAQSPRYKIIEKRQSVAFWCNPISGHATLYWYQQILGQGPKLLIQFQNNGVVDDSQLPKDRFSAERLKGVDSTLKIQPAKLEDSAVYLCASSLEAGAVNEQFFGPGTRLTVL.

V is TRBV11-2 and J is TRBJ1-2, with D perhaps matching TRBD1 (5 bases). Trimming removed 3 bases at V and 4 bases at J, with 15 bases between. The CDR3 is 15 amino acids. The germline V gene encodes CDR1 SGHAT and CDR2 FQNNGV. The CDR3 bases are TGTGCCAGCAGCTTGAGGACCGACAGAGCCTATGGCTACACCTTC. It codes for CASSLRTDRAYGYTF.